The T cell receptor beta chain described here comes from a study of T cell responses to AZD1222 COVID-19 vaccine. Points from the study as a whole: Donors were largely white British and mainly female; clonal diversity was possibly underestimated.

Germline CDR1 reads SGHRS; CDR2 reads YFSETQ. V lost 4 bases to trimming and J lost 0 bases, with 11 bases between them. This CDR3 region has 16 residues. Profiling relied on immunoSEQ multiplex PCR, and the TCRdb table lists in-frame clones only, not all of them. The profile shows more than 100,000 clones, about nine tenths of them singletons. A word on this clone: As yet, its antigen is unknown.

The source of this sequence is an adult in good health. Specimen: peripheral blood, collected on day 0 of AZD1222 vaccination. This chain links TRBV5-1 with TRBJ1-6; D is perhaps TRBD1 (6 bases). The CDR3, as DNA: TGCGCCAGCAGCCCGGAGGACAGCTCCTATAATTCACCCCTCCACTTT. It codes for CASSPEDSSYNSPLHF.